This T cell receptor (beta chain) was observed in a study of shared clonotypes between healthy human individuals. This clone was recorded at least ten times. Produced via immunoSEQ multiplex PCR; TCRdb's table is partial and in-frame only. The data hold roughly 490,000 clones, with approximately 80% observed a single time. CDR1 is SGHAT and CDR2 is FQNNGV in the germline V gene. This CDR3 has 14 amino acids. After removal of 1 base from V and 2 bases from J, the junction contained 0 bases not matched to a gene. The chain is built from TRBV11-2 and TRBJ2-5; 8 positions match TRBD2. The sequencing sample was made of PBMCs. This TCR derives from a woman in her thirties or forties in good health. Some clones in this sample may be carry-over from other donors' samples. The chain's CDR3 is CASSLGGRQETQYF. CDR3 DNA sequence: TGTGCCAGCAGCTTAGGCGGGAGGCAAGAGACCCAGTACTTC.